This TCR beta chain was sequenced for a study of cytomegalovirus exposure and HLA in healthy donors. The length of the CDR3 is 12 residues. CDR1 and CDR2 from the germline V gene are MDHEN and SYDVKM. Trimming took 11 bases from V and 1 from J, leaving 11 bases between them. The study ran its PCR with 60 Vbeta and 13 Jbeta primers. Method: immunoSEQ multiplex PCR; TCRdb's copy keeps in-frame clones and lacks some. Of about 93,000 clones in the sample, roughly four fifths were seen once. The table lists this clone with a count of one. This clonotype was obtained from a man aged 30 to 39 in good health and CMV-seronegative. Sequenced sample: PBMCs. V gene TRBV28 combines with J gene TRBJ1-2, with a tentative D call TRBD1 (5 bases). The CDR3 sequence: CAGGGFNYGYTF. DNA of the CDR3: TGTGCCGGGGGAGGGTTTAACTATGGCTACACCTTC.